The 26 T cell receptor beta chains below all came from one sample that was sequenced in a study of CD8+ T cells in alopecia areata. RNA, once extracted, was reverse transcribed into cDNA for use as the sequencing template. Sequencing was performed with immunoSEQ multiplex PCR; in TCRdb, only in-frame clones are kept and a portion is missing. The table shows roughly 60,000 clones, with approximately 44% occurring only once. Specified treatment: oral pan-JAK inhibitor, 5-10 mg twice daily. Here the sequenced sample was CD8+ T cells sorted from blood, taken around week 37, from a patient treated with tofacitinib. The receptors originated from a human donor with alopecia areata.

This sequence joins TRBV7-2 and TRBJ2-1; 8 positions agree with TRBD2. Germline trimming cut 5 bases from V and 10 bases from J; bases unmatched to any gene: 13. In germline, CDR1 is SGHTA, CDR2 FQGNSA. The CDR3 consists of 15 residues. The chain's CDR3 is CASSPSSGLVGEQFF. In DNA, the CDR3 is TGTGCCAGCAGCCCCTCTAGCGGGTTAGTGGGAGAGCAGTTCTTC.

The V and J genes are TRBV7-9 and TRBJ2-5, with D possibly TRBD1 on 6 matching bases. The germline V gene encodes CDR1 SEHNR and CDR2 FQNEAQ (reference sequence). The CDR3 contains 15 residues. The V and J ends lost 9 bases and 1 base respectively, with 18 bases between them. This CDR3 reads CASSGEQGSQETQYF. In nucleotides, the CDR3 is TGTGCCAGTTCCGGGGAACAGGGATCCCAAGAGACCCAGTACTTC.

CDR3 bases: TGTGCCAGCAGTTTAGTCCTAGCGGGAGTGTACGAGCAGTACTTC. Translated: CASSLVLAGVYEQYF. The V and J genes are TRBV28 and TRBJ2-7, with 10 bases matching TRBD2. The CDR3 sequence is 15 residues long. V lost 2 bases, J lost 4 bases, and 5 bases stayed unmatched. Germline-derived CDR1 and CDR2 are MDHEN and SYDVKM.

The chain has TRBV10-3 and TRBJ1-2; tentative D call: TRBD1 (6 bases). The CDR3 is 12 amino acids. CDR1 is ENHRY, CDR2 SYGVKD, per germline. With 10 bases removed from V and 3 bases from J, the gap between germline ends came to 12 bases. The CDR3 region has the DNA TGTGCCACGCTGGGGGGCGACTATGGCTACACCTTC. It yields the protein CATLGGDYGYTF.

V is TRBV7-9 and J is TRBJ2-5; D unresolved. Trimming removed 3 bases from V and 1 base from J, with 9 bases in between. The germline CDR1 and CDR2 sequences are SEHNR and FQNEAQ (reference sequence). The CDR3 has 14 amino acids. This CDR3 is CASSFESPQETQYF. In nucleotides, the CDR3 is TGTGCCAGCAGCTTCGAAAGTCCCCAAGAGACCCAGTACTTC.

The V call is TRBV29-1, the J call TRBJ2-2; 7 bases map to TRBD1. Trimming cost V 2 bases and J 6 bases; bases outside gene matches: 0. The CDR3 has 12 amino acids. The germline CDR1 and CDR2 sequences are SQVTM and ANQGSEA. The CDR3 protein is CSVEQGAGELFF. The CDR3 region has the DNA TGCAGCGTTGAACAGGGGGCCGGGGAGCTGTTTTTT.

The gene calls are TRBV27 and TRBJ2-7; D unclear. The CDR3 contains 12 residues. V lost 5 bases and J 2 bases, leaving 7 bases between the germline ends. Germline-derived CDR1 and CDR2 are MNHEY and SMNVEV (reference sequence). The CDR3 DNA sequence: TGTGCCAGCAGTCCGACGGCCTACGAGCAGTACTTC. This sequence encodes CASSPTAYEQYF.

This chain connects TRBV19 to TRBJ2-7, with a weak D call TRBD1 (6 bases). Germline lookup yields CDR1 LNHDA and CDR2 SQIVND (reference sequence). The CDR3 totals 13 residues. Trimming took off 3 bases at V and 4 bases at J, with 10 bases between the two ends. CDR3 in amino acids: CASSIRGEYEQYF. Here the CDR3 DNA reads TGTGCCAGTAGTATCAGGGGCGAGTACGAGCAGTACTTC.

This clone was counted a few times. The chain has TRBV29-1 and TRBJ1-3; D uncertain. The CDR3 runs to 15 residues. Between the trimmed V and J ends, which lost 6 bases and 0 bases, there was a span of 15 bases. Germline values: CDR1 SQVTM, CDR2 ANQGSEA. CDR3 DNA sequence: TGCAGCGTCAGTCGTCTAACGGGCTCTGGAAACACCATATATTTT. It specifies CSVSRLTGSGNTIYF.

This clone was seen a handful of times. The chain couples TRBV30 to TRBJ2-1; the match to TRBD1 covers 9 bases. This CDR3 is 15 amino acids long. Trimming at V came to 5 bases and at J to 7 bases, leaving 12 bases not matched to a gene. Germline CDR1 and CDR2: GTSNPN and SVGIG (reference sequence). In DNA, the CDR3 is TGTGCCTGGTCGCCGGGACAGGGCTTGTGGAATGAGCAGTTCTTC. Residues: CAWSPGQGLWNEQFF.

This clone was detected a few times. The chain has TRBV28 and TRBJ2-1, with a weak D call TRBD1 (5 bases). This CDR3 is built from 14 residues. The germline V gene has CDR1 MDHEN and CDR2 SYDVKM. V lost 6 bases and J lost 13, with 22 bases in between. The CDR3 DNA reads as TGTGCCAGCAGAATGCCGGGCTCCGTAGGGGAACAGTTCTTC. It is translated as CASRMPGSVGEQFF.

This clone was detected a few times. The rearrangement links TRBV7-2 to TRBJ2-1; 14 bases match TRBD2. This CDR3 is built from 14 residues. V gave up 8 bases and J gave up 6 bases; unmatched junction bases: 3. Germline values: CDR1 SGHTA, CDR2 FQGNSA. As DNA, the CDR3 is TGTGCCAGCTCGACTAGCGGGAGGGTCAATGAGCAGTTCTTC. Protein product: CASSTSGRVNEQFF.

In its sample, this clone was seen once. The genes are TRBV11-1 and TRBJ2-5; 7 bases map to TRBD2. Per the germline V gene, CDR1 is SGHAT and CDR2 is FQDESV (reference sequence). Trimming removed 5 bases from V and 2 bases from J; junction bases left unmatched: 8. This CDR3 region has 15 residues. The CDR3 loop is CASSPRAGRQETQYF. CDR3 nucleotide sequence: TGTGCCAGCAGCCCCAGAGCGGGAAGACAAGAGACCCAGTACTTC.

The chain employs TRBV27 and TRBJ1-3; D is unclear. V lost 5 bases to trimming and J lost 3 bases, with 8 bases between them. Germline CDR1 MNHEY, CDR2 SMNVEV (reference sequence). The CDR3 is 13 residues long. The CDR3 DNA follows: TGTGCCAGCAGTCCCTCCGATGGAAACACCATATATTTT. It specifies CASSPSDGNTIYF.

The chain combines TRBV19 with TRBJ2-7; D call uncertain. This CDR3 is built from 16 residues. CDR1 is LNHDA, CDR2 SQIVND, per germline (reference sequence). The V gene lost 3 bases and the J gene lost 0 bases, with 15 bases spanning the gap. The CDR3, as DNA: TGTGCCAGTAGTATTCTGGTGGGGTCCTCCTCCTACGAGCAGTACTTC. This translates into CASSILVGSSSYEQYF.

The chain couples TRBV5-1 to TRBJ2-4; 9 bases map to TRBD1. Trimming removed 4 bases from V and 5 bases from J; junction bases left unmatched: 10. The CDR3 is made up of 16 amino acids. Germline CDR1 is SGHRS and CDR2 is YFSETQ. As DNA, the CDR3 is TGCGCCAGCAGCGAGAACAGGGGGCTGGTGGAAAACATTCAGTACTTC. Protein product: CASSENRGLVENIQYF.

The chain links TRBV18 to TRBJ1-2; D gene uncertain. Trimming pared 4 bases from V and 6 bases from J, leaving 12 bases between. There are 13 residues in the CDR3. CDR1 is KGHSH and CDR2 is LQKENI in the germline V gene. CDR3 nucleotides: TGTGCCAGCTCACTCCCTTCGGGGAATGGCTACACCTTC. It encodes CASSLPSGNGYTF.

In this sample, this clone turned up a few times. The rearrangement uses TRBV29-1 and TRBJ2-1; perhaps TRBD2 as D (6 bases). The germline V and J ends were trimmed by 4 bases and 0 bases, with 22 bases remaining between them. CDR1 is SQVTM and CDR2 is ANQGSEA in the germline V gene. The CDR3 sequence is 18 residues long. For the CDR3, the DNA is TGCAGCGTTGTGGGTGCCCTTAGCGGAGCGAGCTCCTACAATGAGCAGTTCTTC. It specifies CSVVGALSGASSYNEQFF.

The rearrangement joins TRBV29-1 to TRBJ2-7; 7 nucleotides line up with TRBD1. The CDR3 runs to 11 residues. Per the germline V gene, CDR1 is SQVTM and CDR2 is ANQGSEA. V was pared by 5 bases and J by 4 bases, with 2 bases of the junction left unmatched. CDR3 loop: CSVTDRYEQYF. The DNA for the CDR3 is TGCAGCGTTACGGACAGGTACGAGCAGTACTTC.

This clone was seen only a few times. The rearrangement links TRBV6-6 to TRBJ2-7; 8 nucleotides match TRBD1. The V segment lost 4 bases and the J segment 3 bases; nucleotides outside the gene matches: 8. Germline CDR1 MNHNY, CDR2 SVGAGI (reference sequence). This CDR3 comprises 15 residues. The CDR3 sequence: CASSFPGQGLYEQYF. CDR3 bases: TGTGCCAGCAGTTTCCCCGGACAGGGCCTCTACGAGCAGTACTTC.

As DNA, the CDR3 is TGCAGCGTTGAAGATCATGGCGGGGCCTACGAGCAGTACTTC. Amino acids: CSVEDHGGAYEQYF. V gene TRBV29-1 combines with J gene TRBJ2-7, with TRBD2 as a possible D gene (6 bases). The CDR3 spans 14 residues. Per the germline V gene, CDR1 is SQVTM and CDR2 is ANQGSEA. V was cut by 0 bases and J by 2 bases, with 11 bases left in between.

This chain links TRBV4-1 with TRBJ2-7; 8 bases agree with TRBD1. The CDR3 is 16 amino acids. The trim removed 4 bases at V and 2 bases at J, leaving 10 bases unmatched. Germline V gene lookup returns CDR1 MGHRA and CDR2 YSYEKL. CDR3 amino acids: CASSPGTGRWAYEQYF. CDR3 bases: TGCGCCAGCAGCCCAGGGACAGGCCGGTGGGCCTACGAGCAGTACTTC.

This chain uses TRBV15 with TRBJ2-7; 9 positions match TRBD1. The germline CDR1 and CDR2 sequences are LNHNV and YYDKDF (reference sequence). After removal of 5 bases from V and 5 bases from J, the junction contained 10 bases not matched to a gene. The CDR3 covers 15 residues. CDR3 residues: CATSGTGGPTNEQYF. The CDR3 nucleotides are TGTGCCACCAGCGGAACAGGGGGCCCCACCAACGAGCAGTACTTC.

CDR3 in amino acids: CSAGSLAEISYNEQFF. The CDR3 region has the DNA TGCAGCGCAGGATCGCTAGCGGAAATCTCCTACAATGAGCAGTTCTTC. V usage is TRBV29-1 and J usage is TRBJ2-1; 7 nucleotides line up with TRBD2. Germline CDR1 SQVTM, CDR2 ANQGSEA. The CDR3 extends over 16 amino acids. With V trimmed by 7 bases and J by 0 bases, 12 bases remained unmatched.

The chain couples TRBV29-1 to TRBJ2-5; 9 bases agree with TRBD2. Germline V lookup: CDR1 SQVTM, CDR2 ANQGSEA. CDR3 length equals 14 residues. The trim removed 5 bases at V and 2 bases at J, leaving 6 bases unmatched. The CDR3 DNA sequence: TGCAGCGTTCCGGCTAGCGGGGTACAAGAGACCCAGTACTTC. This codes for CSVPASGVQETQYF.

The J gene is TRBJ2-2, the V gene TRBV29-1, with D possibly called TRBD1 or TRBD2 (5 bases each). Per the germline V gene, CDR1 is SQVTM and CDR2 is ANQGSEA. CDR3 length: 12 residues. Deletions cut 5 bases from V and 5 bases from J, with 9 bases between. The CDR3 DNA reads as TGCAGCGTTCCCGAGGGGACCGGGGAGCTGTTTTTT. The encoded protein is CSVPEGTGELFF.